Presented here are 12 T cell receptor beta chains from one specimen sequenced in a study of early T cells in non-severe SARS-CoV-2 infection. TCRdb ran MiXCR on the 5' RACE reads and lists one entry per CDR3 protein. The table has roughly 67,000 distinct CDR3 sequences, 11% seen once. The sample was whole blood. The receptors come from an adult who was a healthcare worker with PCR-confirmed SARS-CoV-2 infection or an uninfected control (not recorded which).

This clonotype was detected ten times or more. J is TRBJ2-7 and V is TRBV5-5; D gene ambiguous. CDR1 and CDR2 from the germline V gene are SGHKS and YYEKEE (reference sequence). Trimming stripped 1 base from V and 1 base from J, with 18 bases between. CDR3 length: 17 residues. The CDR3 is CASSLHVPSGPSYEQYF. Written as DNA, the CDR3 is TGTGCCAGCAGCTTGCATGTTCCGTCCGGACCTTCCTACGAGCAGTACTTC.

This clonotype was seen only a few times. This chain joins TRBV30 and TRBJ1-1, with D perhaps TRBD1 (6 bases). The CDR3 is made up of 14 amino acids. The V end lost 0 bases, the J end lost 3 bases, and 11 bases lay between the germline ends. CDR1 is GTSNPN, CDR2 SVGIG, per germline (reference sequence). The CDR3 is CAWSVAGGDTEAFF. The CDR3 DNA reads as TGTGCCTGGAGTGTAGCCGGGGGCGACACTGAAGCTTTCTTT. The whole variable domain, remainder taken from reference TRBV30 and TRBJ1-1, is SQTIHQWPATLVQPVGSPLSLECTVEGTSNPNLYWYRQAAGRGLQLLFYSVGIGQISSEVPQNLSASRPQDRQFILSSKKLLLSDSGFYLCAWSVAGGDTEAFFGQGTRLTVV.

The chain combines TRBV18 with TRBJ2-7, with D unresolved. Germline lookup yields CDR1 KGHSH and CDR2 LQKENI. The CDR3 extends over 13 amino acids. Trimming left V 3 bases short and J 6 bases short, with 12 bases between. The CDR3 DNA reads TGTGCCAGCTCACCGGCTAGGTGGGCCGAGCAGTACTTC. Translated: CASSPARWAEQYF.

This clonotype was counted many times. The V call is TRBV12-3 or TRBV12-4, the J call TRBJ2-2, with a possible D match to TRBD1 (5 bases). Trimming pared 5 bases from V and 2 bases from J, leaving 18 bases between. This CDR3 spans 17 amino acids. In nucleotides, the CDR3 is TGTGCCAGCAGTCCCGGGCAGGGTTCTCTAAACACCGGGGAGCTGTTTTTT. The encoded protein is CASSPGQGSLNTGELFF.

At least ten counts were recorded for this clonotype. In DNA form, the CDR3 reads TGTGCCAGTAGTATGGAGTGGGGCACTGAAGCTTTCTTT. Translation gives CASSMEWGTEAFF. The gene calls are TRBV19 and TRBJ1-1; D ambiguous. Germline lookup yields CDR1 LNHDA and CDR2 SQIVND (reference sequence). V lost 3 bases and J 4 bases, leaving 9 bases between the germline ends. The CDR3 is 13 residues long.

The CDR3 DNA follows: TGTGCCATCAGTGATCCCGACAGGGGCGAGCAGTACTTC. It encodes CAISDPDRGEQYF. The rearrangement links TRBV10-3 to TRBJ2-7, with 8 bases fitting TRBD1. J was trimmed by 6 bases and V by 3 bases; bases with no gene match: 4. CDR1 and CDR2 (germline): ENHRY, SYGVKD. This CDR3 region has 13 residues.

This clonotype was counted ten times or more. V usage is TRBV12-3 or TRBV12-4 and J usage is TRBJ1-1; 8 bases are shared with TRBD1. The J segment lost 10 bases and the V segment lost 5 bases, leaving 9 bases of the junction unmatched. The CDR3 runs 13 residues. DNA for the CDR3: TGTGCCAGCAGTCCCGGACAGGGAAGGGGAGCTTTCTTT. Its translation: CASSPGQGRGAFF.

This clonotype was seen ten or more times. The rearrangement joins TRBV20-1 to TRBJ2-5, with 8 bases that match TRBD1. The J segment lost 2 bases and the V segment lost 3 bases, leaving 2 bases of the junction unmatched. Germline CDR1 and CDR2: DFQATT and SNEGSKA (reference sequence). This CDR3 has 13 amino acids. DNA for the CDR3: TGCAGTGCTAGGACAGGGGTTCAAGAGACCCAGTACTTC. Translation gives CSARTGVQETQYF.

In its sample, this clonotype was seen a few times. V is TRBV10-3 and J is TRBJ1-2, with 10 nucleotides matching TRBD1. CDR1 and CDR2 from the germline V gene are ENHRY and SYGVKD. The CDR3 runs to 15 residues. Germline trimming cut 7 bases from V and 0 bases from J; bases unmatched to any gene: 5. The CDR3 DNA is TGTGCCATCAAGGGACAGGGGATGGCTAACTATGGCTACACCTTC. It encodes CAIKGQGMANYGYTF.

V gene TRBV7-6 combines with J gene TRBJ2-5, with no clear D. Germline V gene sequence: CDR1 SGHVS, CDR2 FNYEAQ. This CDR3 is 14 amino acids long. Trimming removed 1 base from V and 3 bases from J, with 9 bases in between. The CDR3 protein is CASSLVTAEETQYF. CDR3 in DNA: TGTGCCAGCAGCTTAGTGACGGCTGAAGAGACCCAGTACTTC.

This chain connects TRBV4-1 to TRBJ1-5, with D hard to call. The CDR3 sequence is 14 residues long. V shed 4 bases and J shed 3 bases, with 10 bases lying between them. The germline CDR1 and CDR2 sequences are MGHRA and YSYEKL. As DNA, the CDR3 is TGCGCCAGCAGCCGCTCAACGGTCAATCAGCCCCAGCATTTT. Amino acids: CASSRSTVNQPQHF.

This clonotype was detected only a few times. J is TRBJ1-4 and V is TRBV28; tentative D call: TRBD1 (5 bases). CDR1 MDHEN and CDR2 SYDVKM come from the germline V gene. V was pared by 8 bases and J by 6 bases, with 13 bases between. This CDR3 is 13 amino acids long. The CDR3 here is CASRGPGDEKLFF. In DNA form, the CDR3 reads TGTGCCAGCCGGGGACCCGGGGATGAAAAACTGTTTTTT.